The 2 T cell receptor beta chains given below trace back to one sample, sequenced in a study of CD8+CD57+ T cells in acquired aplastic anemia. Patients picked for sequencing had shown CD8+CD57+ cell expansion detected by flow cytometry. TCR beta VDJ and CDR3 profiles were obtained from a genomic DNA template. One entry per CDR3 protein, called by TCRdb with MiXCR from the reads. Of over 250,000 distinct CDR3 sequences in the sample, about three fifths were seen once. Input material: sorted CD4+, CD8+, or CD8+CD57+ T cells (not recorded which) from PBMCs. The receptor source for this set is a human donor with aplastic anemia.

This sequence joins TRBV10-2 and TRBJ2-3, with TRBD2 matching 7 bases. In germline, CDR1 is WSHSY, CDR2 SAAADI. The CDR3 consists of 16 residues. Losses at the gene ends were 0 bases for V and 4 bases for J; bases not matched to a gene: 7. CDR3 nucleotides: TGCGCCAGCAGTGAGTCACCGGGGGGACCGCCAGATACGCAGTATTTT. This encodes CASSESPGGPPDTQYF.

This clonotype appeared many times. The V gene is TRBV6-5, the J gene TRBJ1-4, with 7 bases matching TRBD1. J lost 7 bases, V lost 4 bases, and 12 bases had no gene match. Germline-derived CDR1 and CDR2 are MNHEY and SVGAGI. This CDR3 region has 16 residues. For the CDR3, the DNA is TGTGCCAGCAGTTCTTCCCGGACAGGAGATCGTGAAAAACTGTTTTTT. It specifies CASSSSRTGDREKLFF.